The 21 T cell receptor beta chains below were found in one sample sequenced in a study of CD8+CD57+ T cells in acquired aplastic anemia. CD8+CD57+ cell expansion, shown by flow cytometry, had occurred in the patients selected for sequencing. CDR3 and TCR beta VDJ profiling relied on a genomic DNA template. TCRdb itself ran the reads through MiXCR, one entry per CDR3 protein. This table holds about 160,000 distinct CDR3 sequences, 40% to 60% found once. The sample was sorted CD4+, CD8+, or CD8+CD57+ T cells (not recorded which) from PBMCs. Every receptor here comes from a human donor with aplastic anemia.

CDR3 region: CSVAAVRGGEQYF. The CDR3 DNA is TGCAGCGTTGCCGCGGTGAGGGGCGGCGAGCAGTACTTC. V gene TRBV29-1 combines with J gene TRBJ2-7; D possibly matches TRBD1 or TRBD2 (5 bases each). Germline V gene data show CDR1 as SQVTM and CDR2 as ANQGSEA. Trimming pared 4 bases from V and 6 bases from J, leaving 16 bases between. The CDR3 has 13 residues.

At least ten counts were recorded for this clonotype. The V and J genes are TRBV29-1 and TRBJ2-5; no firm D call. Trimming stripped 4 bases from V and 5 bases from J, with 11 bases between. Germline-derived CDR1 and CDR2 are SQVTM and ANQGSEA. The CDR3 totals 12 residues. CDR3 amino acids: CSVVGDLETQYF. CDR3 DNA sequence: TGCAGCGTTGTAGGTGACTTGGAGACCCAGTACTTC.

The chain joins TRBV7-3 to TRBJ1-2; 7 bases agree with TRBD1. V shed 5 bases, J shed 3 bases, and the junction held 12 bases outside the gene matches. The CDR3 covers 16 residues. The germline gives CDR1 SGHTA, CDR2 FQGTGA. The CDR3 reads CASSPKRGQTYYGYTF. CDR3 sequence (DNA): TGTGCCAGCAGCCCAAAGAGGGGACAGACATACTATGGCTACACCTTC.

Ten or more counts support this clonotype. The J gene is TRBJ1-2, the V gene TRBV25-1; D is possibly TRBD1 (5 bases). This CDR3 is 12 amino acids long. Trimming removed 7 bases at V and 1 base at J, with 7 bases between. Germline V gene sequence: CDR1 MGHDK, CDR2 SYGVNS. The CDR3: CASTGINYGYTF. CDR3 in DNA: TGTGCCAGCACAGGGATTAACTATGGCTACACCTTC.

With respect to this clonotype: This could be a read error, since a much larger clone is one nucleotide away. As DNA, the CDR3 is TGTGCCAGCAGGATTGGGACTAGCGGAGGGGGCTACAATGAGCAGTCCTTC. Its protein product is CASRIGTSGGGYNEQSF. The genes are TRBV14 and TRBJ2-1, with 11 bases that match TRBD2. The length of the CDR3 is 17 residues. The germline V gene has CDR1 SGHDN and CDR2 FVKESK.

V gene TRBV20-1 combines with J gene TRBJ2-5, with 9 bases that match TRBD2. J lost 0 bases, V lost 6 bases, and 5 bases had no gene match. This CDR3 contains 14 residues. Per the germline V gene, CDR1 is DFQATT and CDR2 is SNEGSKA (reference sequence). CDR3 sequence: CSANPSGDQETQYF. DNA of the CDR3: TGCAGTGCGAATCCTAGCGGGGACCAAGAGACCCAGTACTTC.

This rearrangement joins TRBV7-3 to TRBJ2-2; D might be TRBD1 or TRBD2, each matching 5 bases. The germline V and J ends were trimmed by 5 bases and 6 bases, with 13 bases remaining between them. Germline lookup yields CDR1 SGHTA and CDR2 FQGTGA. This CDR3 has 14 residues. The CDR3 region is CASSPGPAAGELFF. In nucleotides, the CDR3 is TGTGCCAGCAGCCCGGGACCTGCGGCCGGGGAGCTGTTTTTT.

Notes on this clonotype: This may stem from a read error, because a much larger clone lies one nucleotide away. This chain connects TRBV11-3 to TRBJ2-2, with 8 bases identical to TRBD2. Germline CDR1 is SGHNT and CDR2 is YENEEA. The CDR3 runs 15 residues. V dropped 8 bases and J dropped 2; count of bases not matched to a gene: 7. The DNA for the CDR3 is TGTGCCAGCGGTTTACTAGCGGCTAACACCGGGGAGCTGTTTTTT. It codes for CASGLLAANTGELFF.

This clonotype was recorded many times. The chain couples TRBV5-1 to TRBJ1-5, with unresolved D. The germline gives CDR1 SGHRS, CDR2 YFSETQ. The V end lost 4 bases, the J end lost 3 bases, and 11 bases lay between the germline ends. The CDR3 is made up of 14 amino acids. As DNA, the CDR3 is TGCGCCAGCAGCCTGTTTGGCCTCAATCAGCCCCAGCATTTT. This encodes CASSLFGLNQPQHF.

As concerns this clonotype: A much larger clone is a single base away; this may be a read error. This chain connects TRBV5-6 to TRBJ1-2; D is unresolved. The length of the CDR3 is 16 residues. CDR1 and CDR2 (germline): SGHDT, YYEEEE. V was shortened by 0 bases and J by 8 bases, with 20 bases between the two germline ends. This chain's CDR3 is CASSLAWTRGYFGYTF. CDR3 coding DNA: TGTGCCAGCAGCTTGGCTTGGACCCGAGGTTACTTCGGCTACACCTTC.

This clonotype was seen many times. The rearrangement links TRBV19 to TRBJ2-3; 8 bases fit TRBD1. Germline CDR1 LNHDA, CDR2 SQIVND (reference sequence). This CDR3 has 15 amino acids. The V gene end was trimmed by 5 bases and the J gene end by 5 bases; junction bases not matched to a gene: 9. The CDR3 nucleotides read TGTGCCAGTAGTTCCCCCGGGACAGGAGTAGATACGCAGTATTTT. Encoded protein: CASSSPGTGVDTQYF. The variable domain in full, with the rest retrieved from reference TRBV19 and TRBJ2-3, is DGGITQSPKYLFRKEGQNVTLSCEQNLNHDAMYWYRQDPGQGLRLIYYSQIVNDFQKGDIAEGYSVSREKKESFPLTVTSAQKNPTAFYLCASSSPGTGVDTQYFGPGTRLTVL.

This clonotype was seen a few times. The chain carries TRBV10-3 and TRBJ2-3, with a possible D match to TRBD2 (5 bases). The CDR3 is 13 amino acids. V dropped 10 bases and J dropped 1 base, with 12 bases sitting between them. Germline V gene data show CDR1 as ENHRY and CDR2 as SYGVKD. CDR3 bases: TGTGCCAGCAAACCGGAGGGCACAGATACGCAGTATTTT. The encoded protein is CASKPEGTDTQYF.

The chain uses TRBV7-8 and TRBJ1-1; D is undetermined. The V gene lost 5 bases and the J gene lost 6 bases, with 13 bases spanning the gap. Per the germline V gene, CDR1 is SGHVS and CDR2 is FQNEAQ. This CDR3 contains 13 residues. CDR3 sequence: CASSLRGQSEAFF. The CDR3 coding sequence is TGTGCCAGCAGCCTACGAGGTCAATCTGAAGCTTTCTTT.

V and J are TRBV2 and TRBJ1-3; D gene unclear. This CDR3 is built from 12 residues. Trimming pared 2 bases from V and 9 bases from J, leaving 8 bases between. From germline, CDR1 is SNHLY and CDR2 FYNNEI. The chain's CDR3 is CASSEWSITIYF. The CDR3 nucleotides are TGTGCCAGCAGTGAATGGTCAATCACCATATATTTT.

The J gene is TRBJ2-3, the V gene TRBV19; TRBD2 matches at 14 bases. CDR3 length: 18 amino acids. Unmatched junction bases numbered 4, after V lost 0 bases and J lost 2 bases. CDR1 LNHDA and CDR2 SQIVND come from the germline V gene (reference sequence). The CDR3 sequence: CASSIDQGLAGATDTQYF. DNA for the CDR3: TGTGCCAGTAGTATAGACCAGGGACTAGCGGGGGCCACAGATACGCAGTATTTT.

This clonotype turned up a few times. The rearrangement links TRBV12-3 or TRBV12-4 to TRBJ2-3; D not resolved. The V gene lost 5 bases and the J gene lost 7 bases, with 10 bases spanning the gap. This CDR3 has 12 amino acids. The CDR3 DNA reads as TGTGCCAGCAGTGTAGGACCTTATACGCAGTATTTT. Its protein product is CASSVGPYTQYF.

The V call is TRBV5-1, the J call TRBJ2-6; a weak D match, TRBD2 (5 bases). Trimming cost V 4 bases and J 0 bases, with 11 bases left between them. This CDR3 has 16 residues. CDR1 and CDR2 (germline): SGHRS, YFSETQ. The CDR3 coding sequence is TGCGCCAGCAGCCCCCCGGGGAGCTCTGGGGCCAACGTCCTGACTTTC. It codes for CASSPPGSSGANVLTF.

The chain joins TRBV4-1 to TRBJ2-7; D might be TRBD2 (6 bases). Germline CDR1 and CDR2: MGHRA and YSYEKL. V lost 1 base, J lost 4 bases, and 8 bases lay in between. The CDR3 extends over 13 amino acids. The CDR3 nucleotides read TGCGCCAGCAGCCAAGTTCGGGGGTACGAGCAGTACTTC. Translating it yields CASSQVRGYEQYF.

The rearrangement uses TRBV24-1 and TRBJ2-1; D is ambiguous. The germline V and J ends were trimmed by 0 bases and 9 bases, with 5 bases remaining between them. Per germline, CDR1 KGHDR and CDR2 SFDVKD. The CDR3 sequence is 12 residues long. CDR3: CATSDLRSEQFF. Written as DNA, the CDR3 is TGTGCCACCAGTGATTTGCGGTCTGAGCAGTTCTTC.

This clonotype appeared many times. The J gene is TRBJ2-7, the V gene TRBV19; D unresolved. This CDR3 is built from 13 residues. Germline loops: CDR1 LNHDA, CDR2 SQIVND (reference sequence). V was trimmed by 3 bases and J by 3 bases, leaving 9 bases between them. The CDR3 DNA follows: TGTGCCAGTAGTATGGGGTCCGTCTACGAGCAGTACTTC. Translation gives CASSMGSVYEQYF.

The chain links TRBV24-1 to TRBJ2-3; D unresolved. CDR1 KGHDR and CDR2 SFDVKD come from the germline V gene. Trimming cost V 2 bases and J 2 bases, with 4 bases left between them. This CDR3 region has 13 residues. This CDR3 is CATSDSATDTQYF. DNA for the CDR3: TGTGCCACCAGTGATTCAGCCACAGATACGCAGTATTTT.